This T cell receptor (beta chain) came from a study of T cell repertoires in aging, cancer and after chemotherapy. Background on the study: Six age groups, ranging from 30 or younger to 70 or older, included the donors. Clear clonal overlap appeared across healthy donor samples taken over several months to years.

Study conclusions and caveats: These repertoire data do not allow conclusions about immunological memory after chemotherapy. In each cancer cohort, median generation probability increased across chemotherapy, suggesting thymic output rebounded.

Rearranged V-D-J TRB sequences were amplified with a mixed TRB-A/B primer pool. TCRdb used MiXCR to reprocess the multiplex PCR reads, holding one entry per CDR3 protein. Here the sample spans fewer than 15,000 distinct CDR3 sequences, about 25% being singletons. V shed 7 bases and J shed 6 bases, with 22 bases lying between them. Germline V gene sequence: CDR1 DFQATT, CDR2 SNEGSKA (reference sequence). This CDR3 spans 15 amino acids. Peripheral blood genomic DNA, not sorted cells or RNA, was the template. Comment on this clonotype: Its antigen is undetermined.

The material sequenced was blood. This chain uses TRBV20-1 with TRBJ2-1, with a tentative D call TRBD2 (5 bases). The receptor was isolated from a human donor in good health. Here the CDR3 DNA reads TGCAGTGTAAAGAGGGTAATAGCTGATTCCAATGAGCAGTTCTTC. Its protein is CSVKRVIADSNEQFF.